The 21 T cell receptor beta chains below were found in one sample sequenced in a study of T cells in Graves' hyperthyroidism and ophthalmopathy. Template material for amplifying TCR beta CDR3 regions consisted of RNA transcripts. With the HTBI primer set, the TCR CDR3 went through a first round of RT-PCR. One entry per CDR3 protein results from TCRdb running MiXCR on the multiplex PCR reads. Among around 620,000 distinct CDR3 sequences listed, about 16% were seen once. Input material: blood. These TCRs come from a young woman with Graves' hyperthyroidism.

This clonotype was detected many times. This chain's CDR3 is CASSPDRLEQFF. The CDR3 nucleotides read TGTGCCAGCAGCCCCGACAGGCTTGAGCAGTTCTTC. This rearrangement joins TRBV11-2 to TRBJ2-1; D is perhaps TRBD1 (6 bases). Between the trimmed V and J ends, which lost 5 bases and 9 bases, there was a span of 11 bases. The CDR3 extends over 12 amino acids. CDR1 and CDR2 from the germline V gene are SGHAT and FQNNGV.

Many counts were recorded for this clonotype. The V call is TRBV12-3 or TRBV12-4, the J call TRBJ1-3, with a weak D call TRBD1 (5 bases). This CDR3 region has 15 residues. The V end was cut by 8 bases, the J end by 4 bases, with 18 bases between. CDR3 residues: CASDMGGLGGNTIYF. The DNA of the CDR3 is TGTGCCAGCGACATGGGGGGTTTGGGGGGAAACACCATATATTTT.

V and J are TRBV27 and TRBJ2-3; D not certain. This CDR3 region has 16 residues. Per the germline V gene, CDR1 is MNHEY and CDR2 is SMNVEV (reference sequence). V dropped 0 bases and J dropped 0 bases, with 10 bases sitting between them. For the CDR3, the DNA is TGTGCCAGCAGTTTATCTGCGGTCTTTAGCACAGATACGCAGTATTTT. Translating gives CASSLSAVFSTDTQYF.

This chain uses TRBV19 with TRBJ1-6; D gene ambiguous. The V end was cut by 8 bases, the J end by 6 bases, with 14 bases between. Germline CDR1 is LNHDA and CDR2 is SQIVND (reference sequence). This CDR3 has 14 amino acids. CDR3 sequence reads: CASALWEFNSPLHF. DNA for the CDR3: TGTGCCAGTGCCTTATGGGAGTTTAATTCACCCCTCCACTTT.

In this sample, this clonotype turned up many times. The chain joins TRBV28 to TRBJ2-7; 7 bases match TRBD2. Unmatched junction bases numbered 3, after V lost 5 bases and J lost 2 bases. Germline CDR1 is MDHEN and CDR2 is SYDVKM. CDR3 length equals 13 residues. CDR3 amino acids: CASSQRGPYEQYF. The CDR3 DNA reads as TGTGCCAGCAGTCAGCGGGGTCCCTACGAGCAGTACTTC.

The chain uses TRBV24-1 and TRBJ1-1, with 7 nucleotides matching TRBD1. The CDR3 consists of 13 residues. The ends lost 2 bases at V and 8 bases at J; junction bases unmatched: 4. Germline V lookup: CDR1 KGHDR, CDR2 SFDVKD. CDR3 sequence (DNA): TGTGCCACCAGTGATTCCCGGGACAGCGAAGCTTTCTTT. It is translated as CATSDSRDSEAFF.

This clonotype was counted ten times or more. CDR3 DNA sequence: TGCAGTGCTAGAGAGGGGACAGGACTGAACACTGAAGCTTTCTTT. Its translation is CSAREGTGLNTEAFF. The chain is built from TRBV20-1 and TRBJ1-1; 8 bases fit TRBD1. The CDR3 contains 15 residues. V lost 0 bases to trimming and J lost 0 bases; unmatched junction nucleotides: 3. Germline assignment: CDR1 DFQATT and CDR2 SNEGSKA (reference sequence).

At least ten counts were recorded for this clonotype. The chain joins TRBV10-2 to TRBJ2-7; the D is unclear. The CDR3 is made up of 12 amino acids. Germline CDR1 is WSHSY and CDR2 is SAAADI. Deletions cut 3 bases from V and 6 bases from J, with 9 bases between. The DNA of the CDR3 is TGCGCCAGCAGTGACCGAAGGACCGAGCAGTACTTC. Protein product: CASSDRRTEQYF.

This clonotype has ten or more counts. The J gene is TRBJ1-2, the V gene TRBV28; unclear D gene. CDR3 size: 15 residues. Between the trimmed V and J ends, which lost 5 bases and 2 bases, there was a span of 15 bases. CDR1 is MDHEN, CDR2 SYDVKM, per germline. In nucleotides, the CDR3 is TGTGCCAGCAGTAGCCCGGGAGGGCGAAACTATGGCTACACCTTC. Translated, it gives CASSSPGGRNYGYTF.

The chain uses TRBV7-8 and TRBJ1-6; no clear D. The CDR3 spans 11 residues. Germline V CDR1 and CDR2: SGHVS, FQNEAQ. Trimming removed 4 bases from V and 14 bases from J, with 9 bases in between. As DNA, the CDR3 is TGTGCCAGCAGCTATAGAGAGGCCCTCCACTTT. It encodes CASSYREALHF.

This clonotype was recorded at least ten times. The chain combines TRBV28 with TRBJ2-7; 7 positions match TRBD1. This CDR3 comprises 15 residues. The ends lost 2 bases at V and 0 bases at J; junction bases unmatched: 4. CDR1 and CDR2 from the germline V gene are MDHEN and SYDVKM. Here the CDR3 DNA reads TGTGCCAGCAGTTTACCCGGGACAGCCTCCTACGAGCAGTACTTC. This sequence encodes CASSLPGTASYEQYF.

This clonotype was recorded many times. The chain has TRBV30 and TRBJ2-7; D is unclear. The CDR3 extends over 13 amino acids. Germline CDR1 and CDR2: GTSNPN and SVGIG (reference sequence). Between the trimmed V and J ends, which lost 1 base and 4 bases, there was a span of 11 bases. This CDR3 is CAWSGLRRYEQYF. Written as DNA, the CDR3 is TGTGCCTGGAGTGGTTTGCGCAGATACGAGCAGTACTTC.

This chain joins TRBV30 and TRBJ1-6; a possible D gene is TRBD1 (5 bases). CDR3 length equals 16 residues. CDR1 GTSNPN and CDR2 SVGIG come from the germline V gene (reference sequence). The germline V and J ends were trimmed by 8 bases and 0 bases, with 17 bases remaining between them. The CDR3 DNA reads TGTGCCCACGGGACGGCAACCATCTCCTATAATTCACCCCTCCACTTT. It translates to CAHGTATISYNSPLHF.

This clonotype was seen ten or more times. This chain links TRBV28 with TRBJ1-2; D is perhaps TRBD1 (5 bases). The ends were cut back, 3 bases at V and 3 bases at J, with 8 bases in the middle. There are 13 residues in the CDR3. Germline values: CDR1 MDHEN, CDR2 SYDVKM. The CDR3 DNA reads TGTGCCAGCAGTTTGGGGACCTACTATGGCTACACCTTC. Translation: CASSLGTYYGYTF.

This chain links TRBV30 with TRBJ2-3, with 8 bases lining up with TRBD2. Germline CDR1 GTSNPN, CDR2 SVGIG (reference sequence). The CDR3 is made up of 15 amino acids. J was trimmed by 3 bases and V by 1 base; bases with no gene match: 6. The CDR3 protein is CAWSGDERETDTQYF. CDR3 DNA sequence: TGTGCCTGGAGTGGAGATGAGCGGGAGACAGATACGCAGTATTTT. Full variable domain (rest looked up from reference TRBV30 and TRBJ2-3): SQTIHQWPATLVQPVGSPLSLECTVEGTSNPNLYWYRQAAGRGLQLLFYSVGIGQISSEVPQNLSASRPQDRQFILSSKKLLLSDSGFYLCAWSGDERETDTQYFGPGTRLTVL.

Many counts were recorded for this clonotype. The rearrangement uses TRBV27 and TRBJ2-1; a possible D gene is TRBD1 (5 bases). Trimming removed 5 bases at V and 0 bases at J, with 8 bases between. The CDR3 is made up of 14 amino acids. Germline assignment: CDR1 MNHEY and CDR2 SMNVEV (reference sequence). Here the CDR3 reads CASSQGFSYNEQFF. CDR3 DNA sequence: TGTGCCAGCAGTCAGGGATTCTCCTACAATGAGCAGTTCTTC.

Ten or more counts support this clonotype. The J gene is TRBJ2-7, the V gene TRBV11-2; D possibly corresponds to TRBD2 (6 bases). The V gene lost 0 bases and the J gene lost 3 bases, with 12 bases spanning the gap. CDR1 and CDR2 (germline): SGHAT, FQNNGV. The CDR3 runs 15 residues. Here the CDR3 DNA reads TGTGCCAGCAGCTTAGAGGGTAGCGGCTTCTACGAGCAGTACTTC. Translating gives CASSLEGSGFYEQYF.

CDR3 nucleotide sequence: TGCGCCAGCAGCCACCCGGGACTAGCGGGTGTCTCCTACGAGCAGTACTTC. This codes for CASSHPGLAGVSYEQYF. This chain uses TRBV5-1 with TRBJ2-7; 12 nucleotides line up with TRBD2. J gave up 0 bases and V 4 bases, and 8 bases lay outside the gene matches. There are 17 residues in the CDR3. Germline V CDR1 and CDR2: SGHRS, YFSETQ.

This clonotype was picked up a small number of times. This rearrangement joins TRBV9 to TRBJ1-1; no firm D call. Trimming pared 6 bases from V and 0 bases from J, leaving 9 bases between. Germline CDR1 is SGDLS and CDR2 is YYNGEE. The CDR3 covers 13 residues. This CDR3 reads CASTPVMNTEAFF. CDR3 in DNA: TGTGCCAGCACTCCAGTTATGAACACTGAAGCTTTCTTT.

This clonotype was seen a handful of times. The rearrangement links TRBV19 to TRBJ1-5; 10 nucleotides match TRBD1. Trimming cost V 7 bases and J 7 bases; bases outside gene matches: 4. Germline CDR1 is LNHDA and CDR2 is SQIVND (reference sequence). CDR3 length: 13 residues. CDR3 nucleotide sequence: TGTGCCAGTACCATGACAGGGGGCCAGCCCCAGCATTTT. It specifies CASTMTGGQPQHF. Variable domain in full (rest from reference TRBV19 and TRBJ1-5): DGGITQSPKYLFRKEGQNVTLSCEQNLNHDAMYWYRQDPGQGLRLIYYSQIVNDFQKGDIAEGYSVSREKKESFPLTVTSAQKNPTAFYLCASTMTGGQPQHFGDGTRLSIL.

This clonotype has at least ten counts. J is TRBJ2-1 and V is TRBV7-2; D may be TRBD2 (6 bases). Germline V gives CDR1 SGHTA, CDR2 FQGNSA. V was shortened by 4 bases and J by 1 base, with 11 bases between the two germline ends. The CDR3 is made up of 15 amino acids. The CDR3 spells CASSSRRVSYNEQFF. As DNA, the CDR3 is TGTGCCAGCAGCTCGAGGAGGGTTTCCTACAATGAGCAGTTCTTC.